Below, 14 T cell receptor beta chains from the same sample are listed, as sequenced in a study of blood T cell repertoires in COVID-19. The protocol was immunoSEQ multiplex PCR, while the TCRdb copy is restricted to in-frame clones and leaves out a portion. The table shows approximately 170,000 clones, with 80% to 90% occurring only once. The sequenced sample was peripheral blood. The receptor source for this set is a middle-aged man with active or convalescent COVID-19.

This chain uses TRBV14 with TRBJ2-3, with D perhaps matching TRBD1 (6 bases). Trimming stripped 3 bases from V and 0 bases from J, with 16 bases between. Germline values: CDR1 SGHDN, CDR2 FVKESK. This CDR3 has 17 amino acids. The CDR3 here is CASSQDSARSSTDTQYF. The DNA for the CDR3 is TGTGCCAGCAGCCAGGACAGCGCCCGATCTAGCACAGATACGCAGTATTTT.

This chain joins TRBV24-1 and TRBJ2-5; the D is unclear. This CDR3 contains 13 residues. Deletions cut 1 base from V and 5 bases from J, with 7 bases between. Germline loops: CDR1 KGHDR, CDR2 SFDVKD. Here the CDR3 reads CATSDFGRETQYF. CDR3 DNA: TGTGCCACCAGTGATTTCGGTCGGGAGACCCAGTACTTC.

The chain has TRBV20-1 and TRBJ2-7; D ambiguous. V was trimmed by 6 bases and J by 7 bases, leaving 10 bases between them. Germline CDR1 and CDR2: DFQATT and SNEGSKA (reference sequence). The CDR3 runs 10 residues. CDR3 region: CSAPHGEQYF. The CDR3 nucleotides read TGCAGTGCCCCCCACGGGGAGCAGTACTTC.

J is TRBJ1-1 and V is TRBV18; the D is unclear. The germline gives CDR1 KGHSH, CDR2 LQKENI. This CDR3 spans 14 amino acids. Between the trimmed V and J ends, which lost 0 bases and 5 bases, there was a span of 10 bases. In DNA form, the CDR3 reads TGTGCCAGCTCACCACCCATAATCGGGACTGAAGCTTTCTTT. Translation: CASSPPIIGTEAFF.

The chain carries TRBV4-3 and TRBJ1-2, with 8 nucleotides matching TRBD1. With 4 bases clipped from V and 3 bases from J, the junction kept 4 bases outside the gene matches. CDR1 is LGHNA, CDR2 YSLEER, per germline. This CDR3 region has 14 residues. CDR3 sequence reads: CASSPTGVDYGYTF. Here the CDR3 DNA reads TGCGCCAGCAGCCCGACAGGGGTTGACTATGGCTACACCTTC.

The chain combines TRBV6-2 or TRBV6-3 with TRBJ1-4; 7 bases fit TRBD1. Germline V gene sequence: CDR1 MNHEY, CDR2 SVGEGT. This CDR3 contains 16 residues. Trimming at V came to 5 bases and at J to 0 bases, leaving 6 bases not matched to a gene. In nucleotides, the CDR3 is TGTGCCAGCAGTCGGGACAGCAGCTCAACTAATGAAAAACTGTTTTTT. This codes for CASSRDSSSTNEKLFF.

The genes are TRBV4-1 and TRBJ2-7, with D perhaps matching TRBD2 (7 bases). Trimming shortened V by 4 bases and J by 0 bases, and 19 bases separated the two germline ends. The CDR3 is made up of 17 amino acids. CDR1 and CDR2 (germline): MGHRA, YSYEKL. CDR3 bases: TGCGCCAGCAGCCCCAGGGGAGGCGGGGGCAGCTCCTACGAGCAGTACTTC. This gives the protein CASSPRGGGGSSYEQYF.

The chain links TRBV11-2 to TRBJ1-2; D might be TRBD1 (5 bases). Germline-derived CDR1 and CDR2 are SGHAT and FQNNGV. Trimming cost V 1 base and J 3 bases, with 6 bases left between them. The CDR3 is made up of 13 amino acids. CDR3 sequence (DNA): TGTGCCAGCAGCTTAGGCAGGGACTATGGCTACACCTTC. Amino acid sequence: CASSLGRDYGYTF.

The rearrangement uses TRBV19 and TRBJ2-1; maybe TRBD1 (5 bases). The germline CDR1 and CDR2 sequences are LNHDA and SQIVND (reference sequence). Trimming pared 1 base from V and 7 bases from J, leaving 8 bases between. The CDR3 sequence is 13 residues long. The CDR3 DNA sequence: TGTGCCAGTAGTATAGGACAGCCTAATGAGCAGTTCTTC. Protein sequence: CASSIGQPNEQFF.

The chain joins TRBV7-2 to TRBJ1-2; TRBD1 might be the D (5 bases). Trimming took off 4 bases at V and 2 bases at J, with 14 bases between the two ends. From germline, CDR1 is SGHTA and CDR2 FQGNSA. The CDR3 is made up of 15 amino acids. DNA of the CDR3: TGTGCCAGCAGCTCCCGGCAGGGTCGGAACTATGGCTACACCTTC. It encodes CASSSRQGRNYGYTF.

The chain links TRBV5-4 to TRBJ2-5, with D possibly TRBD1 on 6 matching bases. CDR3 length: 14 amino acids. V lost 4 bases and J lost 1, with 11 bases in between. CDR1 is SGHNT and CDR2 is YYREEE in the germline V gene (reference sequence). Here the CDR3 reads CASSPKTGQETQYF. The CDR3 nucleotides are TGTGCCAGCAGCCCTAAGACAGGCCAAGAGACCCAGTACTTC. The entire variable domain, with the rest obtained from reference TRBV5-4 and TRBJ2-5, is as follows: ETGVTQSPTHLIKTRGQQVTLRCSSQSGHNTVSWYQQALGQGPQFIFQYYREEENGRGNFPPRFSGLQFPNYSSELNVNALELDDSALYLCASSPKTGQETQYFGPGTRLLVL.

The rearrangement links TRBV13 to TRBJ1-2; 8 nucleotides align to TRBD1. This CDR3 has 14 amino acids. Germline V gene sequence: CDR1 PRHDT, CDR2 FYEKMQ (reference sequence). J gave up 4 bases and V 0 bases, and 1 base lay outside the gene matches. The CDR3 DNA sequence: TGTGCCAGCAGCTTAGGGACAGGGGTCTATGGCTACACCTTC. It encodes CASSLGTGVYGYTF.

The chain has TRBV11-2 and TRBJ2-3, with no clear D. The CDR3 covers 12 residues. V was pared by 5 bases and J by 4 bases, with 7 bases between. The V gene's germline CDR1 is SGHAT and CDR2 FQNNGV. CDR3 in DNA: TGTGCCAGCAGCCCCTACGCAGATACGCAGTATTTT. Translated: CASSPYADTQYF. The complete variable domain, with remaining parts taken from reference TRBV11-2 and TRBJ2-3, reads EAGVAQSPRYKIIEKRQSVAFWCNPISGHATLYWYQQILGQGPKLLIQFQNNGVVDDSQLPKDRFSAERLKGVDSTLKIQPAKLEDSAVYLCASSPYADTQYFGPGTRLTVL.

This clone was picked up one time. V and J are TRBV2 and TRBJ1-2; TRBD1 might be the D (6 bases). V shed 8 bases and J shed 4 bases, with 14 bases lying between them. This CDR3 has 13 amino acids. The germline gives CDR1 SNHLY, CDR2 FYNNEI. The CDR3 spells CASEARGGYGYTF. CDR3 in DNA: TGTGCCAGCGAGGCCAGGGGTGGCTATGGCTACACCTTC.